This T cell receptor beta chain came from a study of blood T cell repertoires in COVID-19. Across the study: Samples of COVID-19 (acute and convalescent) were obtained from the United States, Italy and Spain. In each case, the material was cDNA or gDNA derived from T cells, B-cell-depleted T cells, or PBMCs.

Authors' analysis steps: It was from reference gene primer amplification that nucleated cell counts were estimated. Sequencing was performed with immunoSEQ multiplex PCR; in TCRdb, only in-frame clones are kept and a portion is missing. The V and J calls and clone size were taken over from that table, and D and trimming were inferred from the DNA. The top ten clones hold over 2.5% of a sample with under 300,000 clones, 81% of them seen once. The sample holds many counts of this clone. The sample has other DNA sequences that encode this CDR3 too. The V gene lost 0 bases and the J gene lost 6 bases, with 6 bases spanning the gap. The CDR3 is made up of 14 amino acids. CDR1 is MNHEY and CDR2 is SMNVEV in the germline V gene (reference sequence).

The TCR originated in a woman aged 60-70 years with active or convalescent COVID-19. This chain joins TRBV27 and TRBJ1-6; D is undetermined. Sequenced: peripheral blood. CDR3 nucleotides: TGTGCCAGCAGTTTATCTCGGGGTAATTCACCCCTCCACTTT. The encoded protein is CASSLSRGNSPLHF.